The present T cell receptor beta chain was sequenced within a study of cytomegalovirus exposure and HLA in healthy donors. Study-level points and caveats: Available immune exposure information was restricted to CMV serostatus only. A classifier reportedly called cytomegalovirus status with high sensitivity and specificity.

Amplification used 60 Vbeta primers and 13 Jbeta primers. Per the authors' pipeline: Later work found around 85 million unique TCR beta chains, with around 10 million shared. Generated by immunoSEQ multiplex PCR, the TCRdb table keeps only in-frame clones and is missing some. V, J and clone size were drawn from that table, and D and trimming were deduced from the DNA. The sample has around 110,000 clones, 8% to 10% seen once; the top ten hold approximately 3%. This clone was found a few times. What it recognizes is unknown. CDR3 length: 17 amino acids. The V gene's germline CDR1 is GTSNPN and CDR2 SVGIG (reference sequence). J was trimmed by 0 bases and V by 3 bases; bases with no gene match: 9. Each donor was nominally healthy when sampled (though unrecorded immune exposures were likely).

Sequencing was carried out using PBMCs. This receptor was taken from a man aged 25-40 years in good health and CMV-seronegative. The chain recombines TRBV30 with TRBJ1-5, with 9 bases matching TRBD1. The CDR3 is CAWSQGQGRGSNQPQHF. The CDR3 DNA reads TGTGCCTGGAGCCAGGGACAGGGACGGGGTAGCAATCAGCCCCAGCATTTT. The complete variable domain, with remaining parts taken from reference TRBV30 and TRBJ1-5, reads SQTIHQWPATLVQPVGSPLSLECTVEGTSNPNLYWYRQAAGRGLQLLFYSVGIGQISSEVPQNLSASRPQDRQFILSSKKLLLSDSGFYLCAWSQGQGRGSNQPQHFGDGTRLSIL.